The 12 T cell receptor beta chains given below trace back to one sample, sequenced in a study of T cell repertoires in cytomegalovirus infection. From the reads, TCRdb called clonotypes with MiXCR, one entry per CDR3 protein. The sample consists of 80,000 to 130,000 distinct CDR3 sequences, around 22% of them appearing once. The sequenced sample was CD8+ T cells from PBMCs. Receptor source: a human donor in good health (CMV status not recorded). Some clones in this sample may be carry-over from other donors' samples.

As DNA, the CDR3 is TGTGCCAGCAGTTACCCGACTAGCTTAAGCTCCTACGAGCAGTACTTC. The encoded protein is CASSYPTSLSSYEQYF. This rearrangement joins TRBV6-6 to TRBJ2-7; 7 positions agree with TRBD2. Trimming cost V 2 bases and J 0 bases; bases outside gene matches: 7. This CDR3 has 16 amino acids. Germline lookup yields CDR1 MNHNY and CDR2 SVGAGI (reference sequence).

The chain joins TRBV7-9 to TRBJ1-4; D unclear. The germline CDR1 and CDR2 sequences are SEHNR and FQNEAQ (reference sequence). CDR3 length equals 10 residues. Trimming cost V 5 bases and J 8 bases, with 3 bases left between them. Here the CDR3 reads CASSEEKLFF. The CDR3 region has the DNA TGTGCCAGCAGCGAGGAAAAACTGTTTTTT.

The chain uses TRBV15 and TRBJ2-1; 7 bases are shared with TRBD1. J was trimmed by 6 bases and V by 0 bases; bases with no gene match: 5. Germline assignment: CDR1 LNHNV and CDR2 YYDKDF (reference sequence). The CDR3 spans 15 residues. The CDR3, as DNA: TGTGCCACCAGCAGAGATTCCGCAGGGGGCAATGAGCAGTTCTTC. Translation: CATSRDSAGGNEQFF.

This clonotype was counted between two and nine times. The genes are TRBV28 and TRBJ1-5, with 7 bases lining up with TRBD1. The CDR3 covers 14 residues. After removal of 5 bases from V and 6 bases from J, the junction contained 7 bases not matched to a gene. Germline CDR1 and CDR2: MDHEN and SYDVKM. CDR3 loop: CASSPPTGTQPQHF. The CDR3 DNA is TGTGCCAGCAGTCCTCCGACAGGGACTCAGCCCCAGCATTTT.

This chain connects TRBV7-2 to TRBJ2-7; D not certain. This CDR3 is 14 amino acids long. Germline V gives CDR1 SGHTA, CDR2 FQGNSA. The V end was cut by 1 base, the J end by 2 bases, with 9 bases between. The CDR3 DNA reads TGTGCCAGCAGCTTAGTCGGCCCCCCCTACGAGCAGTACTTC. Amino acid sequence: CASSLVGPPYEQYF.

Only one count was recorded for this clonotype. An end of the junction differs from the germline gene, which may be a read error. The rearrangement joins TRBV7-9 to TRBJ1-1; possibly TRBD1 for D (5 bases). The CDR3 runs to 15 residues. Germline V CDR1 and CDR2: SEHNR, FQNEAQ (reference sequence). The CDR3: CASTFSGGRGTDAFF. The CDR3 DNA follows: TGTGCCAGCACCTTTTCTGGGGGTCGGGGCACTGATGCTTTCTTT.

The J gene is TRBJ1-1, the V gene TRBV4-1; D uncertain. The CDR3 has 16 residues. The ends were cut back, 0 bases at V and 3 bases at J, with 14 bases in the middle. Germline CDR1 MGHRA, CDR2 YSYEKL. CDR3 sequence (DNA): TGCGCCAGCAGCCAAGAAGGCGCTCGACCGGACACTGAAGCTTTCTTT. The encoded protein is CASSQEGARPDTEAFF.

This sequence joins TRBV23-1 and TRBJ1-5, with TRBD1 matching over 7 bases. TRBV23-1 is flagged as an ORF with uncertain function. This CDR3 spans 19 amino acids. The J segment lost 5 bases and the V segment lost 3 bases, leaving 19 bases of the junction unmatched. CDR3 protein: CASSHPGGTASLYDQPQHF. CDR3 bases: TGCGCCAGCAGTCATCCGGGGGGGACAGCCTCCCTGTACGATCAGCCCCAGCATTTT.

This clonotype was observed at least ten times. The rearrangement links TRBV7-2 to TRBJ1-4; 9 bases match TRBD1. Per the germline V gene, CDR1 is SGHTA and CDR2 is FQGNSA. This CDR3 contains 14 residues. Trimming took 5 bases from V and 6 from J; bases not matched to a gene: 4. The CDR3 DNA is TGTGCCAGCAGCCTCACAGGGGGCGATGAAAAACTGTTTTTT. Translation: CASSLTGGDEKLFF.

This clonotype occurred a few times. The rearrangement links TRBV12-3 or TRBV12-4 to TRBJ2-1; D unclear. This CDR3 has 14 amino acids. Trimming took off 5 bases at V and 4 bases at J, with 12 bases between the two ends. In DNA form, the CDR3 reads TGTGCCAGCAGTGGTCTAGTAGAGTACAATGAGCAGTTCTTC. Protein sequence: CASSGLVEYNEQFF.

A remark on this clonotype: The DNA is omitted, as the CDR3 cannot be located on it reliably, and the CDR3 follows TCRdb's listing. The chain has TRBV2 and TRBJ1-5; the table's D call TRBD1 went unverified against the DNA. Inclusive of both ends, the CDR3 amounts to 17 amino acids. Germline loops: CDR1 SNHLY, CDR2 FYNNEI. CDR3 loop: CASSDGAGGSSGQPQHF.

Turning to this clonotype: The junction departs from germline at one end; a sequencing error may be responsible. The V call is TRBV6-2 or TRBV6-3, the J call TRBJ2-1; the match to TRBD2 covers 11 bases. The CDR3 length is 16 residues. Germline V lookup: CDR1 MNHEY, CDR2 SVGEGT. CDR3 DNA sequence: TGTGACAGCAGAGCACTAGCGGGAGTATCCCGTCGTGAGCAGTTCTTC. It is translated as CDSRALAGVSRREQFF.